This T cell receptor beta chain was documented in a study of Graves' ophthalmopathy and Graves' hyperthyroidism. Whole-study context: Peripheral blood sampling occurred at initial diagnosis, before any treatment.

Study observations and caveats: The majority of expanded thyroid clonotypes above 0.001 frequency also occurred in blood. The model forecast ophthalmopathy progression, reaching roughly 64% sensitivity and around 73% specificity.

The sample holds many counts of this clonotype. The antigen remains unidentified. V lost 0 bases, J lost 0 bases, and 8 bases lay in between. This CDR3 region has 15 residues. The V gene's germline CDR1 is MNHNS and CDR2 SASEGT. Amplification from RNA transcripts yielded the TCR beta CDR3 regions. In the first round, RT-PCR was carried out with HTBI primers, and a multiplex PCR formed the second round. In TCRdb, the multiplex PCR reads were re-called with MiXCR into one record per CDR3 protein. The table has fewer than 400,000 distinct CDR3 sequences, about a sixth seen once. Serum thyroxine and TRAb, along with clinical symptoms, thyroid ultrasound and orbital computed tomography, were what diagnosis relied on.

The sequence derives from a woman between 18 and 29 years old with Graves' ophthalmopathy. Sequencing used peripheral blood. V gene TRBV6-1 combines with J gene TRBJ1-1; D uncertain. DNA for the CDR3: TGTGCCAGCAGTGAAGCTCCTTCCCTGAACACTGAAGCTTTCTTT. It specifies CASSEAPSLNTEAFF.